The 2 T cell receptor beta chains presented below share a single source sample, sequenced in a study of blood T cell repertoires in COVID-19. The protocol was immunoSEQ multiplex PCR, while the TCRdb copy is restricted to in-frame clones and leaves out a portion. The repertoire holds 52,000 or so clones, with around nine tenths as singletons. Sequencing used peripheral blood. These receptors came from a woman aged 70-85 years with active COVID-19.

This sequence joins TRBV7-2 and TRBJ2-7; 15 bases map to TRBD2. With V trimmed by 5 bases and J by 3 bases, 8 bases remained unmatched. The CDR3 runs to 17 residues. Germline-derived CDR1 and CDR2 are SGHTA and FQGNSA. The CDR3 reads CASSPRTSGGELYEQYF. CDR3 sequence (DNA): TGTGCCAGCAGCCCCAGGACTAGCGGGGGGGAGCTCTACGAGCAGTACTTC.

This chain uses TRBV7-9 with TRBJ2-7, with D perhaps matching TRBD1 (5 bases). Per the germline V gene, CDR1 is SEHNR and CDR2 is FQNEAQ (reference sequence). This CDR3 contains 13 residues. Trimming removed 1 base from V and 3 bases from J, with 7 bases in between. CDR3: CASSLVGDYEQYF. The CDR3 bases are TGTGCCAGCAGCTTAGTAGGGGACTACGAGCAGTACTTC.